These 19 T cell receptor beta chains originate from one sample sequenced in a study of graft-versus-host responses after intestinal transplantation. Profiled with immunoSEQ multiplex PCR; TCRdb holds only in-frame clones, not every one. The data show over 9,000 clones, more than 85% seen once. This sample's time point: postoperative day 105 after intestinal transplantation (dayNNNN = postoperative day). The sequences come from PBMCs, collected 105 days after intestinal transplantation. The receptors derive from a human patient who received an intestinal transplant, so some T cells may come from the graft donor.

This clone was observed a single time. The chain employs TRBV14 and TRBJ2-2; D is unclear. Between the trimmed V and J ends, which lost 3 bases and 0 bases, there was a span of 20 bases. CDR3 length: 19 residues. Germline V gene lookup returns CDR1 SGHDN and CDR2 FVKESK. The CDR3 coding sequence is TGTGCCAGCAGCCAGGGGATCTTGGTACTATCCGCGAACACCGGGGAGCTGTTTTTT. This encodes CASSQGILVLSANTGELFF.

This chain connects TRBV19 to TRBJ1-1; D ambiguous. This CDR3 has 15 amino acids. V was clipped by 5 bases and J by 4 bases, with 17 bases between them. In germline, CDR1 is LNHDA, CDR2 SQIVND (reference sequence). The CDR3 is CASSPHPDGITEAFF. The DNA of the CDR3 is TGTGCCAGTAGTCCCCATCCGGACGGGATCACTGAAGCTTTCTTT.

DNA for the CDR3: TGCGCCAGCAGCCAAGAGGGGGCGGGGGAGCAGTACTTC. Translation: CASSQEGAGEQYF. The chain recombines TRBV4-1 with TRBJ2-7; D assignment may be TRBD1 or TRBD2 (6 bases each). CDR1 and CDR2 (germline): MGHRA, YSYEKL. Trimming left V 0 bases short and J 7 bases short, with 10 bases between. CDR3 length: 13 residues.

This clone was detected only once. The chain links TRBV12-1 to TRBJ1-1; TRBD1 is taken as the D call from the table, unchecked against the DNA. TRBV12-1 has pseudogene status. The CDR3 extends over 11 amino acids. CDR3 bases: TGTGCCAGCAGCTTAGGGACAGAAGCTTTCTTT. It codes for CASSLGTEAFF.

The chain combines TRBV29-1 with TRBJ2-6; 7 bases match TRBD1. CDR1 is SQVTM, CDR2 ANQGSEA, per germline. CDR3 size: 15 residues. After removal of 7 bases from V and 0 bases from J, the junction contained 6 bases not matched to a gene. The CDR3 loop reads CSARDRVSGANVLTF. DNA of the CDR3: TGCAGCGCCCGGGACAGAGTCTCTGGGGCCAACGTCCTGACTTTC.

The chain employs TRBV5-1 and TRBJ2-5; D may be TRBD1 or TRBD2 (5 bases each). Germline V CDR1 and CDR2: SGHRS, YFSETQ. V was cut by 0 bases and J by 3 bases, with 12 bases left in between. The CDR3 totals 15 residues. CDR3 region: CASSLAGRGKETQYF. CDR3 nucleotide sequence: TGCGCCAGCAGCTTGGCGGGACGAGGGAAAGAGACCCAGTACTTC.

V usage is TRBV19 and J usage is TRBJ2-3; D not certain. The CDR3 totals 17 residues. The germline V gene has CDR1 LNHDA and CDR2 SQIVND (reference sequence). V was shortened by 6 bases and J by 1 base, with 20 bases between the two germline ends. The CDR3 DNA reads TGTGCCAGTAGCCAACCCTCCTCGGCCAAAGGCACAGATACGCAGTATTTT. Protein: CASSQPSSAKGTDTQYF.

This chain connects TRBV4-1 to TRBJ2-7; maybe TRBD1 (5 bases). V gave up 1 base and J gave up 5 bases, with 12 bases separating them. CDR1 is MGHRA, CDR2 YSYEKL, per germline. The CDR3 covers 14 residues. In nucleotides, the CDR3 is TGCGCCAGCAGCCAAGTAGGGGTTTCGGACGAGCAGTACTTC. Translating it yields CASSQVGVSDEQYF.

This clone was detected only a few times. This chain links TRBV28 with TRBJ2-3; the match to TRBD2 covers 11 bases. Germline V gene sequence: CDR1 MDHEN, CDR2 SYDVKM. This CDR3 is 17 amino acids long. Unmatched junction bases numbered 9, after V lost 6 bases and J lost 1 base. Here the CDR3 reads CASRGTSGPRGTDTQYF. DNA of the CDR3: TGTGCCAGCAGGGGGACTAGCGGCCCTCGGGGCACAGATACGCAGTATTTT.

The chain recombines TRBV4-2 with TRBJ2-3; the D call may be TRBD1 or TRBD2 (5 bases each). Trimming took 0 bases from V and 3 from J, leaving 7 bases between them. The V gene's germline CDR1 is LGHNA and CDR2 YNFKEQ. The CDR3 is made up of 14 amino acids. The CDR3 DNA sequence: TGTGCCAGCAGCCAAGAGAGGGGAACAGATACGCAGTATTTT. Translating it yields CASSQERGTDTQYF.

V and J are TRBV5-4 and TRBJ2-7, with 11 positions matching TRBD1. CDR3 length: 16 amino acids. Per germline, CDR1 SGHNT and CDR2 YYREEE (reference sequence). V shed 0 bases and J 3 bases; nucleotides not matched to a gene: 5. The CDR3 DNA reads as TGTGCCAGCAGCTTGGCCGGACAGGGGGCTATCTACGAGCAGTACTTC. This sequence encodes CASSLAGQGAIYEQYF.

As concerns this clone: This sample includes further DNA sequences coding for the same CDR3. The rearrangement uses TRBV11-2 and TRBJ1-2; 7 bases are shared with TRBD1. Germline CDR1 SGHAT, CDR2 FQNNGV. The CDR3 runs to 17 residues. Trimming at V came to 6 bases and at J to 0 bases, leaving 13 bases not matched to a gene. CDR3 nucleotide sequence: TGTGCCAGCAGGGAGCCGGGACAGACGAAAGCTAACTATGGCTACACCTTC. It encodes CASREPGQTKANYGYTF.

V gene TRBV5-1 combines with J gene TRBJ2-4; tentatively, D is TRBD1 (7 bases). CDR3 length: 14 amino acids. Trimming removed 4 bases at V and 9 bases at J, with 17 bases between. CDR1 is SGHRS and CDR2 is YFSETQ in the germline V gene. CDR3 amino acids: CASSAGDWDSIQYF. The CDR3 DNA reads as TGCGCCAGCAGCGCAGGGGACTGGGACAGCATTCAGTACTTC.

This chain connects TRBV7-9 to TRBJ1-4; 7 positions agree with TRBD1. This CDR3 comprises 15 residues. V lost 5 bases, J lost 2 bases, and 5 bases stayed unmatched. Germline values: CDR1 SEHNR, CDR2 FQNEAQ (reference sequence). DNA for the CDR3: TGTGCCAGCAGCCCGCAGGGGGTGACTAATGAAAAACTGTTTTTT. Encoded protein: CASSPQGVTNEKLFF.

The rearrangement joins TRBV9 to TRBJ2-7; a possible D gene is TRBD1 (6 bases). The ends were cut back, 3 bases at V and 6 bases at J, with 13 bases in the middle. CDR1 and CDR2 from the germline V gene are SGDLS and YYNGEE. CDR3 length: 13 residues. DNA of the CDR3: TGTGCCAGCAGCGCCAGGGGCCGAGGCGAGCAGTACTTC. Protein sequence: CASSARGRGEQYF.

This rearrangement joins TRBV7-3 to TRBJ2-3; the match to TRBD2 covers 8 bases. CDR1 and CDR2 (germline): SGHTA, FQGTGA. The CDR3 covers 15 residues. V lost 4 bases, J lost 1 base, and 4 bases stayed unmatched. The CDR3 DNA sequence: TGTGCCAGCAGCTCAGCGGGAGTCGGCACAGATACGCAGTATTTT. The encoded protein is CASSSAGVGTDTQYF.

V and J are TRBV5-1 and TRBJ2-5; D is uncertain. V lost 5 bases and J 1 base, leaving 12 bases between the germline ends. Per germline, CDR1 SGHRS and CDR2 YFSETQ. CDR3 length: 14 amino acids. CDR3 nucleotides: TGCGCCAGCAGAACCAGATTAGCCCAAGAGACCCAGTACTTC. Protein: CASRTRLAQETQYF.

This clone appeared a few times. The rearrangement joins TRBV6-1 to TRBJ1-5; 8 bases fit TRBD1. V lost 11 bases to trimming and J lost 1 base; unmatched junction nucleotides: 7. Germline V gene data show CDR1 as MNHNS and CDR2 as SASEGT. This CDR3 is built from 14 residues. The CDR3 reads CAAQGARSNQPQHF. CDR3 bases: TGTGCCGCCCAGGGGGCCCGGAGCAATCAGCCCCAGCATTTT.

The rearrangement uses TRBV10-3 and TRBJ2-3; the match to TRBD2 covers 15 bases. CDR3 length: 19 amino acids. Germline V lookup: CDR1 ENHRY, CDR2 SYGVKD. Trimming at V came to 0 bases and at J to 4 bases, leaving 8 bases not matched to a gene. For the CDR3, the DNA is TGTGCCATCAGTGAGTCCCTATTTAGGACTAGCGGGGGGGCAGATACGCAGTATTTT. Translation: CAISESLFRTSGGADTQYF.